These 20 T cell receptor beta chains were sequenced from one sample in a study of blood T cell repertoires in COVID-19. The table came from immunoSEQ multiplex PCR; TCRdb's copy has only in-frame clones and leaves some out. The sample records some 290,000 clones, under 90% being singletons. Sequencing was carried out using peripheral blood. The receptors come from a woman between 55 and 75 years old with active or convalescent COVID-19.

The gene calls are TRBV3-1 (or the pseudogene TRBV3-2) and TRBJ2-2; tentative D call: TRBD1 (6 bases). The CDR3 has 13 amino acids. V was shortened by 3 bases and J by 4 bases, with 6 bases between the two germline ends. CDR1 and CDR2 (germline): LGHDT, YNNKEL (reference sequence). DNA for the CDR3: TGTGCCAGCAGCCACAGGGGCACCGGGGAGCTGTTTTTT. Translating it yields CASSHRGTGELFF.

The chain has TRBV6-5 and TRBJ1-2; 9 bases fit TRBD1. V shed 5 bases, J shed 4 bases, and the junction held 8 bases outside the gene matches. The CDR3 contains 15 residues. CDR1 and CDR2 (germline): MNHEY, SVGAGI. CDR3 sequence (DNA): TGTGCCAGCAGTCACGGGACAGGGCGCATCTATGGCTACACCTTC. It codes for CASSHGTGRIYGYTF.

The rearrangement uses TRBV18 and TRBJ1-6; no clear D. CDR3 length equals 15 residues. Germline V gene data show CDR1 as KGHSH and CDR2 as LQKENI. Between the trimmed V and J ends, which lost 2 bases and 8 bases, there was a span of 13 bases. The CDR3 reads CASSPGQLSDSPLHF. The CDR3 DNA reads TGTGCCAGCTCACCAGGGCAGCTTTCGGATTCACCCCTCCACTTT.

J is TRBJ2-3 and V is TRBV7-8, with 11 bases lining up with TRBD2. Trimming at V came to 5 bases and at J to 0 bases, leaving 4 bases not matched to a gene. This CDR3 contains 16 residues. Germline CDR1 is SGHVS and CDR2 is FQNEAQ. The CDR3 sequence is CASSRLAGGSTDTQYF. CDR3 DNA sequence: TGTGCCAGCAGCAGGCTAGCGGGGGGCAGCACAGATACGCAGTATTTT.

This clone was counted once. The chain is built from TRBV6-5 and TRBJ2-2; TRBD1 agrees at 9 bases. CDR1 and CDR2 (germline): MNHEY, SVGAGI. CDR3 length equals 15 residues. V dropped 1 base and J dropped 5; count of bases not matched to a gene: 2. This CDR3 reads CASSYWTGVTGELFF. CDR3 DNA sequence: TGTGCCAGCAGTTACTGGACAGGGGTGACCGGGGAGCTGTTTTTT.

The chain couples TRBV3-1 (or the pseudogene TRBV3-2) to TRBJ1-2, with 8 bases aligning to TRBD1. This CDR3 contains 15 residues. CDR1 is LGHDT, CDR2 YNNKEL, per germline (reference sequence). J lost 4 bases, V lost 5 bases, and 9 bases had no gene match. The CDR3 nucleotides are TGTGCCAGCAGCTTTTCAGGGGGCAGGGGCTATGGCTACACCTTC. Its protein is CASSFSGGRGYGYTF.

This chain joins TRBV2 and TRBJ2-2; 7 bases are shared with TRBD1. Germline CDR1 and CDR2: SNHLY and FYNNEI. The CDR3 sequence is 15 residues long. The junction had 6 bases not matched to a gene; V was cut back by 8 bases and J by 0 bases. The CDR3 DNA reads TGTGCCAGCGGAGGCAGGGGGACGAACACCGGGGAGCTGTTTTTT. This sequence encodes CASGGRGTNTGELFF.

This clone was detected a few times. The V and J genes are TRBV5-6 and TRBJ1-1; tentatively, D is TRBD1 (6 bases). CDR1 is SGHDT, CDR2 YYEEEE, per germline. This CDR3 region has 15 residues. V lost 7 bases, J lost 4 bases, and 20 bases lay in between. This chain's CDR3 is CASRPRERGGTEAFF. CDR3 nucleotide sequence: TGTGCCAGCCGTCCCCGAGAGAGAGGGGGCACTGAAGCTTTCTTT.

J is TRBJ2-7 and V is TRBV7-9; TRBD2 matches 11 bases. This CDR3 has 16 amino acids. Trimming cost V 3 bases and J 4 bases; bases outside gene matches: 8. Germline V gene lookup returns CDR1 SEHNR and CDR2 FQNEAQ (reference sequence). In DNA form, the CDR3 reads TGTGCCAGCAGCTTTCAAACTAGCGGGGGACGGTACGAGCAGTACTTC. This gives the protein CASSFQTSGGRYEQYF.

This clone was picked up one time. The rearrangement uses TRBV18 and TRBJ2-3; the D gene is possibly TRBD1 (6 bases). Germline CDR1 KGHSH, CDR2 LQKENI. The CDR3 consists of 16 residues. V shed 1 base and J shed 4 bases, with 15 bases lying between them. Here the CDR3 DNA reads TGTGCCAGCTCACCACTCCAGGGGCCGGTGCCAGATACGCAGTATTTT. Its translation is CASSPLQGPVPDTQYF.

DNA for the CDR3: TGCGCCAGCAGCCAGAATCCCGGGACAGGGTTTTGGGGCGAGCAGTACTTC. The encoded protein is CASSQNPGTGFWGEQYF. This chain joins TRBV4-3 and TRBJ2-7; the match to TRBD1 covers 9 bases. In germline, CDR1 is LGHNA, CDR2 YSLEER. After removal of 3 bases from V and 6 bases from J, the junction contained 15 bases not matched to a gene. The CDR3 has 17 amino acids.

This clone was detected only once. The genes are TRBV2 and TRBJ2-5; D is perhaps TRBD2 (6 bases). CDR1 is SNHLY and CDR2 is FYNNEI in the germline V gene. The CDR3 has 14 residues. Trimming took 2 bases from V and 4 from J, leaving 11 bases between them. The CDR3 sequence is CASSERRGGETQYF. The CDR3, as DNA: TGTGCCAGCAGTGAACGCCGGGGAGGAGAGACCCAGTACTTC.

The chain couples TRBV11-2 to TRBJ2-1; 7 bases are a match to TRBD1. J was trimmed by 2 bases and V by 5 bases; bases with no gene match: 6. Germline V lookup: CDR1 SGHAT, CDR2 FQNNGV. This CDR3 region has 15 residues. The DNA for the CDR3 is TGTGCCAGCAGCCCCGACAGGGACCCCTACAATGAGCAGTTCTTC. It yields the protein CASSPDRDPYNEQFF.

The genes are TRBV7-2 and TRBJ2-7; 14 nucleotides match TRBD2. Germline CDR1 SGHTA, CDR2 FQGNSA. V lost 5 bases to trimming and J lost 7 bases; unmatched junction nucleotides: 10. CDR3 length equals 16 residues. CDR3 sequence (DNA): TGTGCCAGCAGCCCCCGGACTAGCGGGGGGCTGGGGGAGCAGTACTTC. Residues: CASSPRTSGGLGEQYF.

This chain connects TRBV25-1 to TRBJ2-7; TRBD1 is a possible D gene (6 bases). The CDR3 totals 15 residues. Germline CDR1 reads MGHDK; CDR2 reads SYGVNS. Trimming stripped 3 bases from V and 2 bases from J, with 14 bases between. This CDR3 reads CASSDSRDITYEQYF. CDR3 DNA sequence: TGTGCCAGCAGTGATTCTAGGGACATCACCTACGAGCAGTACTTC.

This chain connects TRBV7-7 to TRBJ2-2, with 9 positions matching TRBD1. The CDR3 is made up of 16 amino acids. Germline V gene lookup returns CDR1 SSHAT and CDR2 FNYEAQ (reference sequence). The V and J ends lost 5 bases and 8 bases, in that order; junction bases with no gene match: 12. The CDR3 reads CASSPTGTGLMGELFF. DNA of the CDR3: TGTGCCAGCAGCCCTACCGGGACAGGGTTAATGGGGGAGCTGTTTTTT.

The rearrangement links TRBV6-6 to TRBJ1-1, with 9 bases matching TRBD1. The CDR3 has 14 amino acids. Trimming at V came to 6 bases and at J to 4 bases, leaving 6 bases not matched to a gene. The germline CDR1 and CDR2 sequences are MNHNY and SVGAGI (reference sequence). DNA of the CDR3: TGTGCCAGCAGCCCGGGGACAGGGTCCACTGAAGCTTTCTTT. Protein sequence: CASSPGTGSTEAFF.

This clone was counted ten times or more. The chain couples TRBV4-1 to TRBJ1-3, with D unclear. V lost 3 bases, J lost 2 bases, and 14 bases lay in between. Germline V gene data show CDR1 as MGHRA and CDR2 as YSYEKL. The CDR3 sequence is 16 residues long. CDR3 in amino acids: CASSHGGLSPGNTIYF. Written as DNA, the CDR3 is TGCGCCAGCAGCCATGGCGGACTTTCACCTGGAAACACCATATATTTT.

V is TRBV5-4 and J is TRBJ2-7, with 7 positions matching TRBD1. J was trimmed by 0 bases and V by 3 bases; bases with no gene match: 3. CDR3 length equals 14 residues. The germline gives CDR1 SGHNT, CDR2 YYREEE (reference sequence). The CDR3 DNA reads TGTGCCAGCAGCTCGACAGGGAACTCCTACGAGCAGTACTTC. Amino acids: CASSSTGNSYEQYF.

In its sample, this clone was seen once. The J gene is TRBJ2-7, the V gene TRBV19; 8 bases align to TRBD2. This CDR3 region has 16 residues. The V gene end was trimmed by 5 bases and the J gene end by 5 bases; junction bases not matched to a gene: 14. Germline V gene sequence: CDR1 LNHDA, CDR2 SQIVND (reference sequence). The chain's CDR3 is CASSPQGSAGVNEQYF. CDR3 nucleotide sequence: TGTGCCAGTAGTCCTCAGGGGTCAGCGGGGGTGAACGAGCAGTACTTC. The whole variable domain, filled in from reference TRBV19 and TRBJ2-7, reads DGGITQSPKYLFRKEGQNVTLSCEQNLNHDAMYWYRQDPGQGLRLIYYSQIVNDFQKGDIAEGYSVSREKKESFPLTVTSAQKNPTAFYLCASSPQGSAGVNEQYFGPGTRLTVT.